This note documents a single T cell receptor (beta chain) sequence. No antigen is known for it. Within one base of it there is no much larger clone, and no base qualities were kept. Library method: RACE. TCRdb records NextSeq 500 as the sequencer. During library preparation, unique molecular identifiers were attached to individual cDNA molecules so that TCRs could be counted quantitatively and reproducibly. Both TCR alpha and TCR beta chains were sequenced from each blood RNA sample. In the original analysis: A median of roughly 100,000 TCRs per sample was observed, with a range of roughly 20,000 to 700,000. The Decombinator software suite was used to annotate the V, J and CDR3 of the TCR reads. To make PS versus PT1 abundance plots, every sample was subsampled to the same number of TCRs (28,000). TCRs were defined as expanded if absent before sensitization and observed at least eight times at the 2-week time point. In TCRdb, the public reads were trimmed at Q25 with fastp and aligned with MiXCR, with productive beta chains retained. Each entry merges the rows of one CDR3 protein and shows their most common DNA and genes. The V and J calls, along with clone size, are taken from TCRdb and not from the paper's own processing. In this sample the table shows 70,000 to 90,000 distinct CDR3 sequences, roughly a tenth of which occur a single time. Of the sample, roughly 3.7% is held by the ten largest clones.

The time point label on this specimen signifies: patch test 3, about 24 weeks after DPC sensitization. Read against the paper, the sample's treatment or condition label means: therapeutic diphenylcyclopropenone sensitization with weekly scalp DPC. Blood at each patch-test visit was drawn before the patch test was applied. Eligible patients were aged 18 to 70, diagnosed with alopecia, deemed suitable for DPC therapy, and excluded if pregnant. Total RNA was extracted from unfractionated whole blood collected in Tempus Blood RNA tubes. Measured from the cysteine to the phenylalanine, the CDR3 is 14 residues long. The sequence is cut down to CDR3 DNA, 42 bases in frame from base 1. V loses 2 bases of germline sequence and J loses 2 bases, and the interval between the two ends is 9 bases. The sample originates from a study of human T cells and chemical hapten exposure (dated by TCRdb to the early 2020s). About the full investigation: For sensitization, 2% DPC in acetone was applied to a roughly 2 cm by roughly 2 cm area of upper inner arm skin. The patient cohort, mostly female, included alopecia areata with under or over 50% scalp involvement, alopecia totalis and alopecia universalis. Nearly 30 alopecia patients gave blood for TCR sequencing at one to four time points (pre-sensitization, 2, 6 and 24 weeks). Patch tests used Finn chambers with 0.01% DPC on the upper back, scored after 6 days by International Contact Dermatitis Research Group standards. Blood samples were taken from patients before sensitization (week 0) and then at 2, 6 and about 24 weeks after DPC sensitization. In alopecia patients, the study followed how the peripheral blood TCR repertoire changed in vivo over primary and secondary sensitization to diphenylcyclopropenone (DPC), a hapten. Throughout the study period of about 25 weeks, patients also received therapeutic DPC doses to the scalp every week. Libraries were combined into a pool for sequencing, and differences in TCR yield between samples came mainly from small differences in library volumes within the pool. Overall results and qualifications from the work: Significantly more large CDR3 similarity clusters were formed by expanded TCRs than by pre-sensitization or healthy control sets, consistent with antigen-driven responses. Patch test score was positively correlated with the number of PT1 expanded TCRs, with significance at thresholds 8, 16 and 32 but not at 4. After repeated subsampling, changes were observed in the strength of the expansion versus patch-test correlation and in the threshold at which the correlation became significant. Because every patient had alopecia, a presumed autoimmune disease, the patients' immune response might differ from that of healthy individuals. DPC sensitization did not change the number of TCRs with a frequency above 1 in 1000, and there was no evidence of changes in global repertoire structure.

Recombination connected TRBV12-3 or TRBV12-4 to TRBJ1-2; the D region possibly corresponds to TRBD1 (6 bases align). The source is a woman between 45 and 65 years old with alopecia areata. Some clones in this sample may be carry-over from other donors' samples. Sequencing used whole blood, obtained in connection with sensitization to the hapten diphenylcyclopropenone (DPC). The nucleotide sequence reads as follows: TGTGCCAGCAGTTTAAACAGGGACAACTATGGCTACACCTTC. This encodes CASSLNRDNYGYTF.